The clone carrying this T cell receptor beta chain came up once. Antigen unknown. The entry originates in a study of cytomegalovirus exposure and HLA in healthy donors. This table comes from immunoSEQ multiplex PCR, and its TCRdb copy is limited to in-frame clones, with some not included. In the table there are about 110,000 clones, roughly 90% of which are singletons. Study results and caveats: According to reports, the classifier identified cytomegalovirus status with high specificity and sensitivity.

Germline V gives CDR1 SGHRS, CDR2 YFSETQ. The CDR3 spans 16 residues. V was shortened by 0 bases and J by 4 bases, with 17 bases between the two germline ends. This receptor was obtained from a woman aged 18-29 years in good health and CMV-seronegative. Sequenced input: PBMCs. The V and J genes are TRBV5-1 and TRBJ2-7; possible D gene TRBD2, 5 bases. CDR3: CASSLVVGLEVYEQYF. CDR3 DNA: TGCGCCAGCAGCTTGGTTGTCGGACTGGAGGTGTACGAGCAGTACTTC.